These 5 T cell receptor beta chains share one sample of origin, sequenced in a study of blood T cell repertoires in COVID-19. Assay used: immunoSEQ multiplex PCR; TCRdb lists only in-frame clones, some missing. The sample shows 70,000 to 85,000 clones, 65% to 85% of them seen only once. Sequencing was done on a sample of peripheral blood. The origin of the receptors is a man aged 80 or over with active or convalescent COVID-19.

The V gene is TRBV5-1, the J gene TRBJ2-2; TRBD1 aligns across 8 bases. Germline-derived CDR1 and CDR2 are SGHRS and YFSETQ. The CDR3 runs 15 residues. V was clipped by 3 bases and J by 1 base; unmatched bases: 2. CDR3 residues: CASSSTGVNTGELFF. CDR3 in DNA: TGCGCCAGCAGCTCGACAGGGGTGAACACCGGGGAGCTGTTTTTT.

This sequence joins TRBV2 and TRBJ1-2; D is unclear. V lost 2 bases and J 8 bases, leaving 9 bases between the germline ends. The length of the CDR3 is 12 residues. The germline gives CDR1 SNHLY, CDR2 FYNNEI. CDR3 region: CASSEHIGGYTF. Here the CDR3 DNA reads TGTGCCAGCAGTGAACACATCGGGGGCTACACCTTC. Full variable domain (outside the CDR3, taken from reference TRBV2 and TRBJ1-2): EPEVTQTPSHQVTQMGQEVILRCVPISNHLYFYWYRQILGQKVEFLVSFYNNEISEKSEIFDDQFSVERPDGSNFTLKIRSTKLEDSAMYFCASSEHIGGYTFGSGTRLTVV.

The V gene is TRBV19, the J gene TRBJ1-2, with 9 bases that match TRBD1. The CDR3 is 16 amino acids. V gave up 3 bases and J gave up 3 bases; unmatched junction bases: 8. From germline, CDR1 is LNHDA and CDR2 SQIVND (reference sequence). CDR3: CASSILPGQGDYGYTF. CDR3 nucleotide sequence: TGTGCCAGTAGTATTCTCCCGGGACAGGGAGACTATGGCTACACCTTC.

This sequence joins TRBV19 and TRBJ2-1, with D possibly matching TRBD2 (6 bases). The V end lost 4 bases, the J end lost 3 bases, and 16 bases lay between the germline ends. CDR1 and CDR2 from the germline V gene are LNHDA and SQIVND (reference sequence). This CDR3 is built from 16 residues. This chain's CDR3 is CASSTSLAALYNEQFF. The CDR3 nucleotides read TGTGCCAGTAGTACCTCACTAGCTGCCCTCTACAATGAGCAGTTCTTC.

This chain links TRBV29-1 with TRBJ1-5, with TRBD1 matching 10 bases. V shed 6 bases, J shed 9 bases, and the junction held 5 bases outside the gene matches. CDR3 length equals 12 residues. Germline values: CDR1 SQVTM, CDR2 ANQGSEA. The CDR3 DNA follows: TGCAGCGTACGACAGGGGGCATCGCCCCAGCATTTT. Its translation: CSVRQGASPQHF.